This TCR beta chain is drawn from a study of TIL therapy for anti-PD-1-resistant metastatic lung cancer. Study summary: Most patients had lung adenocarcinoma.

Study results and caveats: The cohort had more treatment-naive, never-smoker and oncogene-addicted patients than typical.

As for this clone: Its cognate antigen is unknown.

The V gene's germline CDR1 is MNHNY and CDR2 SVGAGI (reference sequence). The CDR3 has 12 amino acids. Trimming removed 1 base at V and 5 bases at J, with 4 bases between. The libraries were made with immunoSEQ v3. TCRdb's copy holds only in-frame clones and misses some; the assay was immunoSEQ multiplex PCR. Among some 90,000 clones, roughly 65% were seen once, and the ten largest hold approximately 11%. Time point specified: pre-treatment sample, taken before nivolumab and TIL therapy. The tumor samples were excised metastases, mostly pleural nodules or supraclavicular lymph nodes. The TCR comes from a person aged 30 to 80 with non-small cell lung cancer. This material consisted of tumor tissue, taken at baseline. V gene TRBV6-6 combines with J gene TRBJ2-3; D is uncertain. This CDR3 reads CASSYLEDTQYF. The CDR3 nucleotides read TGTGCCAGCAGTTACTTGGAAGATACGCAGTATTTT.